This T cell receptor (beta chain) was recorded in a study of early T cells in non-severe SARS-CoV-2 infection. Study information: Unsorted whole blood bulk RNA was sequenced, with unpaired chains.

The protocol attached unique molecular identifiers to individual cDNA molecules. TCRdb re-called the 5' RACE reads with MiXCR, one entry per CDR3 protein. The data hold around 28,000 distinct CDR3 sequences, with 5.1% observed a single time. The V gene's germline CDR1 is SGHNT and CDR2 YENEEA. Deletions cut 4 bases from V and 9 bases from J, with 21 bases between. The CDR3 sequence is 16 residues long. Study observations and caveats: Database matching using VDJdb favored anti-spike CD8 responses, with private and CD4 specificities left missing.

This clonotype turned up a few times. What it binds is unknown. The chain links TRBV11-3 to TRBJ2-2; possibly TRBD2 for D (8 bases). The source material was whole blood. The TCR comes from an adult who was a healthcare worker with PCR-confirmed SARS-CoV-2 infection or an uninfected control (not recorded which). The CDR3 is CASSSHSGGGSRELFF. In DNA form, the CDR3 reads TGTGCCAGCAGCTCACACTCGGGAGGGGGCTCGCGGGAGCTGTTTTTT.